The rows below give T cell receptor beta chains drawn from one sample of a study of T cell repertoires in ileal Crohn's disease. The method was immunoSEQ multiplex PCR; TCRdb's version includes in-frame clones alone and lacks a portion of them. The top ten hold around 13% of the sample, which has about 8,400 clones, 70% to 90% seen once. The source material was ileal tissue. Receptors originate from an adult with Crohn's disease. CDR3s include the opening cysteine and the closing phenylalanine or tryptophan. D genes are given only for firm matches. Clone size, where shown, is once, few, many, or a class for clones that have expanded.

V	J	D	size	DNA	CDR3
TRBV30	TRBJ2-3	-	few	TGTGCCTGGAGTGTACAAGGGAGATTCACAGATACGCAGTATTTT	CAWSVQGRFTDTQYF
TRBV19	TRBJ2-1	-	-	TGTGCCAGTAGTATAGGGCATAGAAGACTGCAGGACTTTTTTCAGAGCGATGAGCAGTTCTTC	CASSIGHRRLQDFFQSDEQFF
TRBV5-4	TRBJ1-2	TRBD1	-	TGTGCCAGCAGCCTCACCGGGACAGGGTATTTCTATGGCTACACCTTC	CASSLTGTGYFYGYTF
TRBV19	TRBJ1-2	TRBD1	-	TGTGCCAGTAGGGGAGCGGTAGGGGTAGACCCCATCTCAAACGTAGGGGGCTACACCTTT	CASRGAVGVDPISNVGGYTF
TRBV18	TRBJ2-2	TRBD2	-	TGTGCCAGCTCACCACAGCCTAGCGGGAGTGGGAACACCGGGGAGCTGTTTTTT	CASSPQPSGSGNTGELFF
TRBV6-4	TRBJ1-5	-	-	TGTGCCAGCAGTGTTGATAGCAATCAGCCCCAGCATTTT	CASSVDSNQPQHF
TRBV6-5	TRBJ1-1	-	-	TGTGCCAGCAGTGATCTCAGGACGAACACTGAAGCTTTCTTT	CASSDLRTNTEAFF
TRBV7-2	TRBJ1-2	-	-	TGTGCCAGCAGCTTAGACGGGAGTGGCTACACCTTC	CASSLDGSGYTF
TRBV6-6	TRBJ2-2	TRBD2	-	TGTGCCAGCATCCCGGGAGGGCCAGGCACCGGGGAGCTGTTTTTT	CASIPGGPGTGELFF
TRBV27	TRBJ2-1	TRBD1	-	TGTGCCAGCACCCCTCTAGGGGGCAGGGGTTACAATGAGCAGTTCTTC	CASTPLGGRGYNEQFF
TRBV25-1	TRBJ2-2	-	-	TGTGCCAGCAGTGCGACCGGGACTCCTACCGGGGAGCTGTTTTTT	CASSATGTPTGELFF
TRBV11-2	TRBJ2-7	-	-	TGTGCCAGCAGCTTAGACATCTCGGGTCTCTCCTACGAGCAGTACTTC	CASSLDISGLSYEQYF
TRBV2	TRBJ2-6	-	once	TGTGCCAGCAGTGAATCGGGGCCTTCGGCTTGGGGGGCCAACGTCCTGACTTTC	CASSESGPSAWGANVLTF
TRBV7-2	TRBJ1-1	TRBD1	-	TGTGCCAGCAGCTTGCAGGGGGTAGGTACTGAAGCTTTCTTT	CASSLQGVGTEAFF
TRBV30	TRBJ2-7	-	once	TGTGCCTGGAGTGTAAGCTACGAGCAGTACTTC	CAWSVSYEQYF
TRBV7-9	TRBJ2-7	TRBD1	-	TGTGCCAGCAGCCTCGGCCTCCCCGGGACAGGACCCCGCTACGAGCAGTACTTC	CASSLGLPGTGPRYEQYF
TRBV5-1	TRBJ1-1	TRBD1	-	TGCGCCAGCAGCCTTACCTTGGGACAGGAGAACACTGAAGCTTTCTTT	CASSLTLGQENTEAFF
TRBV4-3	TRBJ2-2	-	few	TGCGCCAGCAGCCTTCGGAGATCCGGGGAGCTGTTTTTT	CASSLRRSGELFF
TRBV7-9	TRBJ1-1	-	-	TGTGCCAGCAGCTCCCCCCCCGGGGCCACTGAAGCTTTCTTT	CASSSPPGATEAFF
TRBV7-2	TRBJ2-1	TRBD2	-	TGTGCCAGCAGCCGGACTAGCGGGACGAGCTCCTACAATGAGCAGTTCTTC	CASSRTSGTSSYNEQFF
TRBV29-1	TRBJ2-5	-	-	TGCAGCCTCCGGGACAAGGGTTACCAAGAGACCCAGTACTTC	CSLRDKGYQETQYF
TRBV6-5	TRBJ2-7	-	-	TGTGCCAGCAGAAGAGAATTCGACAGCTCCTACGAGCAGTACTTC	CASRREFDSSYEQYF
TRBV5-8	TRBJ2-1	TRBD2	-	TGTGCCAGCAGCCGGGGACTAGCGGGAGGAGATGAGCAGTTCTTC	CASSRGLAGGDEQFF
TRBV9	TRBJ2-2	-	-	TGTGCCAGCAGCGTAGTAGGGTATCCCGGGGAGCTGTTTTTT	CASSVVGYPGELFF
TRBV5-4	TRBJ2-3	TRBD2	-	TGTGCCAGCAGCCCTCAGCGGGAAGATACGCAGTATTTT	CASSPQREDTQYF
TRBV5-4	TRBJ2-5	-	-	TGTGCCAGCAGCTTGGGGCAGGGTCGAGAGACCCAGTACTTC	CASSLGQGRETQYF
TRBV7-2	TRBJ2-5	-	once	TGTGCCAGCAGCTACCAGCCGGGCCGGGAGACCCAGTACTTC	CASSYQPGRETQYF
TRBV19	TRBJ2-1	TRBD2	-	TGTGCCAGTACCAAGGGGTCTAGCGGACTAAATGAGCAGTTCTTC	CASTKGSSGLNEQFF
TRBV6-5	TRBJ2-7	-	few	TGTGCCAGCAGTTACTCTGAACAGCAAGCCTACGAGCAGTACTTC	CASSYSEQQAYEQYF
TRBV11-1	TRBJ1-2	-	-	TGTGCCAGCAGCAAAAACCAGGGAAACTATGGCTACACCTTC	CASSKNQGNYGYTF
TRBV6-1	TRBJ2-5	-	-	TGTGCCAGCACCCGGACAGCCCGAGAGACCCAGTACTTC	CASTRTARETQYF
TRBV6-5	TRBJ2-3	-	-	TGTGCCAGCGGGTCCGGGGGCAGCCGAGATACGCAGTATTTT	CASGSGGSRDTQYF
TRBV7-9	TRBJ2-1	-	-	TGTGCCAGCAGCTCCTTTATGTGGCACAATGAGCAGTTCTTC	CASSSFMWHNEQFF
TRBV4-3	TRBJ2-1	TRBD2	-	TGCGCCAGCAGCCAAGATGGGGCGGGGGCCTACAATGAGCAGTTCTTC	CASSQDGAGAYNEQFF
TRBV28	TRBJ1-4	-	-	TGTGCCAGCAGTTTGGGAGGGTTAACTAATGAAAAACTGTTTTTT	CASSLGGLTNEKLFF
TRBV27	TRBJ2-2	-	-	TGTGCCAGCAGTTTACTCCCCGGCACCACCGGGGAGCTGTTTTTT	CASSLLPGTTGELFF
TRBV15	TRBJ2-5	-	medium-sized	TGTGCCACCAGCAGACTTGGAGAGTATACACAAGAGACCCAGTACTTC	CATSRLGEYTQETQYF
TRBV7-2	TRBJ2-7	-	-	TGTGCCAGCAGCCCGGACAGTTTGCGGGAGCAGTACTTC	CASSPDSLREQYF
TRBV11-3	TRBJ2-7	TRBD2	-	TGTGCCAGCAGCAACGGACTAGCGGGAGCGATTTACGAGCAGTACTTC	CASSNGLAGAIYEQYF
TRBV7-9	TRBJ1-1	-	-	TGTGCCAGCAGCGCCGACACCGCCGAAGCTTTCTTT	CASSADTAEAFF
TRBV2	TRBJ2-7	-	-	TGTGCCAGCAGTGGATCAGGGCACGAGCAGTACTTC	CASSGSGHEQYF
TRBV14	TRBJ2-7	-	-	TGTGCCAGCAGCCATATGACAGAGAGGGTCCGCGAGCAGTACTTC	CASSHMTERVREQYF
TRBV4-3	TRBJ2-5	-	-	TGCGCCAGCAGCCACGGCTTGGCAGGGCAAGAGACCCAGTACTTC	CASSHGLAGQETQYF
TRBV5-4	TRBJ1-1	-	once	TGTGCCAGCAGCTTGGAAGGGAGATCGGCCACTGAAGCTTTCTTT	CASSLEGRSATEAFF
TRBV7-9	TRBJ1-5	-	-	TGTGCCAGCAGCCCCGGAGGTGGGAATCAGCCCCAGCATTTT	CASSPGGGNQPQHF
TRBV5-1	TRBJ1-2	TRBD1	-	TGCGCCAGCAGCAGGACAGGGGGTGAGGGCTACACCTTC	CASSRTGGEGYTF
TRBV5-1	TRBJ2-3	-	few	TGCGCCAGCAGCCAGGAGGGGGGTGCGACAGATACGCAGTATTTT	CASSQEGGATDTQYF
TRBV18	TRBJ1-1	-	-	TGTGCCAGCTCACCTGGGTTCACTGAAGCTTTCTTT	CASSPGFTEAFF
TRBV18	TRBJ2-2	-	-	TGTGCCAGCTCACAAGGGACTACCGGGGAGCTGTTTTTT	CASSQGTTGELFF
TRBV29-1	TRBJ2-5	-	-	TGCAGCGTTGTAAGGGGGTTAAGGCAAGAGACCCAGTACTTC	CSVVRGLRQETQYF
TRBV7-2	TRBJ2-4	-	once	TGTGCCAGCAGCTCCAGTGGGGTAGCGGTAGGCTTC	CASSSSGVAVGF
TRBV7-3	TRBJ2-3	-	-	TGTGCCAGCAGCTTATTCGGGAACACAGATACGCAGTATTTT	CASSLFGNTDTQYF
TRBV6-5	TRBJ2-1	TRBD1	-	TGTGCCAGCAGTTACTTACAGGGGGCCGTGGTATCACAGCAGTTCTTC	CASSYLQGAVVSQQFF
TRBV6-1	TRBJ2-3	-	-	TGTGCCAGCAGTGGGAACATAGGAGATACGCAGTATTTT	CASSGNIGDTQYF
TRBV6-1	TRBJ2-7	TRBD2	-	TGTGCCAGCAGCTGGGAGGGCGGGTACGAGCAGTACTTC	CASSWEGGYEQYF
TRBV5-6	TRBJ1-1	TRBD1	-	TGTGCCAGCAGCCGGACAGGGGAAGCTTTCTTT	CASSRTGEAFF
TRBV18	TRBJ2-3	-	-	TGTGCCAGCTCACCGAACGGGTGGGATACGCAGTATTTT	CASSPNGWDTQYF
TRBV19	TRBJ1-5	-	-	TGTGCCAGTAGTCCCCTATTGACAGCAGGGAATCAGCCCCAGCATTTT	CASSPLLTAGNQPQHF
TRBV5-3	TRBJ2-3	TRBD1	-	TGTGCCAGAACTGTCCCGACAGGGGGCACAGATACGCAGTATTTT	CARTVPTGGTDTQYF
TRBV5-8	TRBJ1-3	TRBD1	medium-sized	TGTGCCAGCAGCGGACAGGGGGCGCGAGGAAACACCATATATTTT	CASSGQGARGNTIYF